These 20 T cell receptor beta chains were sequenced from one sample in a study of blood T cell repertoires in COVID-19. Only in-frame clones appear in the TCRdb table, and some are missing; sequencing was by immunoSEQ multiplex PCR. The sample holds 200,000 to 250,000 clones, more than 75% seen once. The sample comprised peripheral blood. The origin of the receptors is a man in his forties or fifties who had recovered from COVID-19.

The chain joins TRBV28 to TRBJ1-2, with D unresolved. Germline V gives CDR1 MDHEN, CDR2 SYDVKM. This CDR3 is 11 amino acids long. Between the trimmed V and J ends, which lost 7 bases and 2 bases, there was a span of 5 bases. CDR3 in amino acids: CASTQNYGYTF. DNA for the CDR3: TGTGCCAGCACTCAGAACTATGGCTACACCTTC.

The chain couples TRBV10-2 to TRBJ2-1; TRBD2 matches at 9 bases. The CDR3 runs 16 residues. In germline, CDR1 is WSHSY, CDR2 SAAADI. The V segment lost 5 bases and the J segment 1 base; nucleotides outside the gene matches: 6. The CDR3 bases are TGCGCCAGCAGTCTCCTTAGCGGGAGTTCCTACAATGAGCAGTTCTTC. Residues: CASSLLSGSSYNEQFF.

The gene calls are TRBV28 and TRBJ1-1; possible D gene TRBD1, 5 bases. The CDR3 covers 13 residues. Germline V gene data show CDR1 as MDHEN and CDR2 as SYDVKM. V was shortened by 5 bases and J by 1 base, with 8 bases between the two germline ends. CDR3 residues: CASSDSSNTEAFF. The CDR3 nucleotides read TGTGCCAGCAGTGACAGCTCGAACACTGAAGCTTTCTTT.

The chain has TRBV18 and TRBJ1-5; unclear D gene. Looked up from germline, CDR1 is KGHSH and CDR2 is LQKENI. The V end lost 3 bases, the J end lost 4 bases, and 7 bases lay between the germline ends. The CDR3 totals 13 residues. In DNA form, the CDR3 reads TGTGCCAGCTCACCCGCCGGTAATCAGCCCCAGCATTTT. This encodes CASSPAGNQPQHF.

The rearrangement links TRBV5-4 to TRBJ2-1, with D unresolved. CDR1 is SGHNT, CDR2 YYREEE, per germline (reference sequence). The CDR3 length is 17 residues. Trimming left V 3 bases short and J 0 bases short, with 16 bases between. The DNA for the CDR3 is TGTGCCAGCAGCTCACCCGTAGTGCGAGGCTCCTACAATGAGCAGTTCTTC. It is translated as CASSSPVVRGSYNEQFF.

The DNA of the CDR3 is TGTGCCAGCAGCCCGATTGTCATGCAGGCTGAGCAGTTCTTC. Residues: CASSPIVMQAEQFF. This chain joins TRBV7-9 and TRBJ2-1; D is uncertain. Germline CDR1 reads SEHNR; CDR2 reads FQNEAQ (reference sequence). The V and J ends lost 5 bases and 9 bases respectively, with 17 bases between them. This CDR3 comprises 14 residues.

V and J are TRBV7-2 and TRBJ2-1; 10 bases are shared with TRBD2. The V gene end was trimmed by 5 bases and the J gene end by 4 bases; junction bases not matched to a gene: 5. CDR3 size: 15 residues. The germline gives CDR1 SGHTA, CDR2 FQGNSA. The CDR3 bases are TGTGCCAGCAGCCCGCGAGCGGGAGGGTACAATGAGCAGTTCTTC. Protein product: CASSPRAGGYNEQFF.

The gene calls are TRBV29-1 and TRBJ2-1; a possible D gene is TRBD1 (6 bases). Trimming left V 7 bases short and J 5 bases short, with 18 bases between. CDR3 length equals 14 residues. CDR1 SQVTM and CDR2 ANQGSEA come from the germline V gene. The CDR3 region is CSGNTRGFNNEQFF. The CDR3 DNA sequence: TGCAGCGGTAATACGAGGGGGTTTAACAATGAGCAGTTCTTC.

The rearrangement links TRBV12-3 or TRBV12-4 to TRBJ2-7; tentatively, D is TRBD2 (5 bases). V lost 3 bases to trimming and J lost 4 bases, with 7 bases between them. The CDR3 is 12 amino acids. In DNA, the CDR3 is TGTGCCAGCAGTTTTGAGGGTTACGAGCAGTACTTC. This encodes CASSFEGYEQYF.

This rearrangement joins TRBV30 to TRBJ2-1; weak D call: TRBD2 (5 bases). In germline, CDR1 is GTSNPN, CDR2 SVGIG (reference sequence). Between the trimmed V and J ends, which lost 1 base and 1 base, there was a span of 11 bases. This CDR3 has 15 amino acids. This CDR3 reads CAWSAGWTSYNEQFF. CDR3 DNA: TGTGCCTGGAGTGCTGGATGGACTTCCTACAATGAGCAGTTCTTC.

The chain uses TRBV19 and TRBJ2-2, with 11 bases fitting TRBD2. Trimming cost V 8 bases and J 5 bases; bases outside gene matches: 10. Germline V gene lookup returns CDR1 LNHDA and CDR2 SQIVND (reference sequence). The CDR3 covers 16 residues. CDR3 coding DNA: TGTGCCAGTTCCCTTCCAGCTAGCGGGGGGACCGGGGAGCTGTTTTTT. It yields the protein CASSLPASGGTGELFF.

V gene TRBV6-1 combines with J gene TRBJ2-1; 9 nucleotides align to TRBD2. The junction had 12 bases not matched to a gene; V was cut back by 2 bases and J by 10 bases. The CDR3 spans 16 residues. In germline, CDR1 is MNHNS, CDR2 SASEGT. The CDR3: CASSEITGLAGNEQFF. CDR3 nucleotides: TGTGCCAGCAGTGAAATAACCGGGCTAGCGGGAAACGAGCAGTTCTTC.

V and J are TRBV14 and TRBJ2-7, with TRBD2 matching over 14 bases. Trimming took 2 bases from V and 4 from J; bases not matched to a gene: 7. The CDR3 has 17 residues. Germline CDR1 and CDR2: SGHDN and FVKESK. The CDR3 DNA is TGTGCCAGCAGCCAATCCGGGACTAGCGGGAGATTTTACGAGCAGTACTTC. Translating it yields CASSQSGTSGRFYEQYF.

J is TRBJ2-1 and V is TRBV9; 8 bases align to TRBD2. CDR3 length: 15 amino acids. The junction had 7 bases not matched to a gene; V was cut back by 4 bases and J by 4 bases. CDR1 SGDLS and CDR2 YYNGEE come from the germline V gene. This chain's CDR3 is CASSLQAGGYNEQFF. CDR3 DNA sequence: TGTGCCAGCAGCCTCCAGGCGGGAGGTTACAATGAGCAGTTCTTC.

This chain uses TRBV28 with TRBJ2-7; 8 bases are shared with TRBD2. This CDR3 contains 13 residues. From germline, CDR1 is MDHEN and CDR2 SYDVKM. Trimming at V came to 7 bases and at J to 4 bases, leaving 6 bases not matched to a gene. CDR3 protein: CASTSGYNYEQYF. The CDR3 coding sequence is TGTGCCAGCACTAGCGGGTATAATTACGAGCAGTACTTC. The whole variable domain, filled in from reference TRBV28 and TRBJ2-7, reads DVKVTQSSRYLVKRTGEKVFLECVQDMDHENMFWYRQDPGLGLRLIYFSYDVKMKEKGDIPEGYSVSREKKERFSLILESASTNQTSMYLCASTSGYNYEQYFGPGTRLTVT.

This rearrangement joins TRBV6-1 to TRBJ2-1, with 11 bases lining up with TRBD2. The CDR3 totals 18 residues. Germline V CDR1 and CDR2: MNHNS, SASEGT. The J segment lost 0 bases and the V segment lost 4 bases, leaving 8 bases of the junction unmatched. CDR3 in DNA: TGTGCCAGCAGTGTCCCGGGACTAGCGGCCTACTCCTACAATGAGCAGTTCTTC. It codes for CASSVPGLAAYSYNEQFF.

The chain combines TRBV5-4 with TRBJ2-3; 7 bases agree with TRBD1. V dropped 2 bases and J dropped 4; count of bases not matched to a gene: 13. The CDR3 is 17 residues long. CDR1 is SGHNT and CDR2 is YYREEE in the germline V gene (reference sequence). In nucleotides, the CDR3 is TGTGCCAGCAGCTTACGGAACTACAGGGGTGGAGCAGATACGCAGTATTTT. Encoded protein: CASSLRNYRGGADTQYF.

The J gene is TRBJ2-1, the V gene TRBV3-1 (or the pseudogene TRBV3-2), with unresolved D. This CDR3 spans 14 amino acids. V was cut by 4 bases and J by 4 bases, with 11 bases left in between. Per germline, CDR1 LGHDT and CDR2 YNNKEL (reference sequence). CDR3 sequence: CASSRNSMYNEQFF. The CDR3 DNA reads as TGTGCCAGCAGCCGGAATAGCATGTACAATGAGCAGTTCTTC.

This sequence joins TRBV19 and TRBJ1-2; 7 bases agree with TRBD1. J lost 6 bases, V lost 11 bases, and 15 bases had no gene match. Germline V CDR1 and CDR2: LNHDA, SQIVND (reference sequence). The CDR3 is 14 amino acids. The CDR3 sequence is CASEAWGTGDGYTF. Written as DNA, the CDR3 is TGTGCCTCAGAAGCCTGGGGAACAGGGGATGGCTACACCTTC.

This clone was detected once. This sequence joins TRBV28 and TRBJ1-1; maybe TRBD1 (6 bases). The CDR3 is 14 residues long. CDR1 and CDR2 from the germline V gene are MDHEN and SYDVKM. Trimming stripped 5 bases from V and 4 bases from J, with 14 bases between. CDR3 in amino acids: CASSTKTGATEAFF. The CDR3 DNA sequence: TGTGCCAGCAGTACTAAGACAGGAGCCACTGAAGCTTTCTTT.